The 9 T cell receptor beta chains presented below share a single source sample, sequenced in a study of blood T cells in healthy people across ages. Then a second PCR, running about 6 to 12 cycles, was carried out with a sample-barcoded 5' primer and a J-beta primer mix. TCRdb reprocessed the 5' RACE reads with MiXCR, giving one entry per CDR3 protein. Among about 1,500,000 distinct CDR3 sequences, roughly 40% were seen once, and the ten largest hold around 8%. Sample: blood. The source is a woman aged 18-30 years in good health.

The J gene is TRBJ2-5, the V gene TRBV12-3 or TRBV12-4, with D uncertain. Trimming shortened V by 5 bases and J by 11 bases, and 15 bases separated the two germline ends. This CDR3 has 12 amino acids. CDR3 protein: CASSRAIAEQYF. CDR3 coding DNA: TGTGCCAGCAGTCGGGCAATAGCAGAGCAGTACTTC.

This chain uses TRBV30 with TRBJ2-1; D unclear. The J call may be faulty, since TRBJ2-7 better matches the DNA end. The germline V gene has CDR1 GTSNPN and CDR2 SVGIG (reference sequence). CDR3 size: 14 residues. CDR3 sequence: CAWSVGGVAHEQYF. CDR3 nucleotide sequence: TGTGCCTGGAGTGTGGGCGGCGTCGCCCATGAGCAGTACTTC.

This clonotype occurred a few times. V is TRBV4-2 and J is TRBJ2-1, with 10 bases lining up with TRBD2. J gave up 2 bases and V 7 bases, and 11 bases lay outside the gene matches. Germline CDR1 LGHNA, CDR2 YNFKEQ. The CDR3 runs 17 residues. The CDR3 here is CASKAGGLLFPYNEQFF. Here the CDR3 DNA reads TGTGCCAGCAAAGCGGGAGGGCTACTCTTCCCCTACAATGAGCAGTTCTTC.

The CDR3 spells CASSPPGQGISEQYF. CDR3 coding DNA: TGTGCCAGCTCACCACCGGGACAGGGCATTTCCGAGCAGTACTTC. The chain links TRBV18 to TRBJ2-7; 9 positions agree with TRBD1. The CDR3 sequence is 15 residues long. The germline V gene has CDR1 KGHSH and CDR2 LQKENI. Trimming cost V 0 bases and J 6 bases; bases outside gene matches: 6.

This clonotype was seen only a few times. J is TRBJ2-1 and V is TRBV29-1, with a tentative D call TRBD2 (6 bases). This CDR3 is built from 15 residues. Germline values: CDR1 SQVTM, CDR2 ANQGSEA. V was pared by 6 bases and J by 6 bases, with 21 bases between. This CDR3 is CSVGRAGPVVNEQFF. CDR3 DNA sequence: TGCAGCGTGGGACGGGCGGGGCCCGTCGTCAATGAGCAGTTCTTC.

This clonotype was counted a few times. The chain is built from TRBV12-3 or TRBV12-4 and TRBJ1-6; 7 bases agree with TRBD1. Trimming at V came to 1 base and at J to 10 bases, leaving 13 bases not matched to a gene. The CDR3 is 17 residues long. The CDR3 reads CASSLVAGGTGNSPLHF. The CDR3 DNA reads TGTGCCAGCAGTTTAGTCGCAGGGGGTACAGGTAACTCACCCCTCCACTTT.

The V gene is TRBV5-1, the J gene TRBJ2-1, with a tentative D call TRBD2 (5 bases). Germline V gene sequence: CDR1 SGHRS, CDR2 YFSETQ. This CDR3 spans 15 amino acids. The V end lost 3 bases, the J end lost 5 bases, and 15 bases lay between the germline ends. The CDR3 bases are TGCGCCAGCAGCTCGGAGGTAGTTCCTCACAATGAGCAGTTCTTC. Its protein product is CASSSEVVPHNEQFF.

This clonotype was detected a few times. One end of the junction does not line up with germline, which may come from a read error. This rearrangement joins TRBV7-2 to TRBJ2-1; the D call may be TRBD1 or TRBD2 (6 bases each). Germline assignment: CDR1 SGHTA and CDR2 FQGNSA. The CDR3 is 14 amino acids. DNA of the CDR3: TGTGCCAGCATCTTAGGGGGGATCCACAATGAGCAGTTCTTC. It translates to CASILGGIHNEQFF.

The V gene is TRBV7-2, the J gene TRBJ2-7; TRBD2 agrees at 7 bases. Germline V gene lookup returns CDR1 SGHTA and CDR2 FQGNSA. The CDR3 covers 16 residues. Trimming at V came to 1 base and at J to 7 bases, leaving 13 bases not matched to a gene. CDR3 residues: CASSLGLAFEGNEQYF. The DNA for the CDR3 is TGTGCCAGCAGCTTAGGACTAGCCTTCGAGGGTAATGAGCAGTACTTC. Full variable domain (remainder filled in from reference TRBV7-2 and TRBJ2-7): GAGVSQSPSNKVTEKGKDVELRCDPISGHTALYWYRQSLGQGLEFLIYFQGNSAPDKSGLPSDRFSAERTGGSVSTLTIQRTQQEDSAVYLCASSLGLAFEGNEQYFGPGTRLTVT.